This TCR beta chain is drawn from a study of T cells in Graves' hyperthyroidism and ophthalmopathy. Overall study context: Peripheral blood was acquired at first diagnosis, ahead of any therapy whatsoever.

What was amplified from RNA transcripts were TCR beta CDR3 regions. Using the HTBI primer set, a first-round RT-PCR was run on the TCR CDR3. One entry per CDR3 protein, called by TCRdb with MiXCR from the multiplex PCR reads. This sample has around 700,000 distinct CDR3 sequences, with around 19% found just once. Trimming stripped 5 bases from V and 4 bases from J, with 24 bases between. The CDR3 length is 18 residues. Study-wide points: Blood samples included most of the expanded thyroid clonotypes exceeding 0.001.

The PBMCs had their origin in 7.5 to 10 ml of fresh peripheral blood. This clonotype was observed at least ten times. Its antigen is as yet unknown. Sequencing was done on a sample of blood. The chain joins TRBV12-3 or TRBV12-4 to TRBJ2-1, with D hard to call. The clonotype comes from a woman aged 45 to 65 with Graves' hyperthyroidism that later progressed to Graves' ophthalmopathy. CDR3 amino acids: CASSPNSGSNPRYNEQFF. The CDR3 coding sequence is TGTGCCAGCAGTCCGAACAGTGGGTCTAATCCTAGATACAATGAGCAGTTCTTC.